The source of this TCR beta chain is a study of T cell changes during pregnancy in multiple sclerosis. The V gene lost 6 bases and the J gene lost 3 bases, with 14 bases spanning the gap. Germline loops: CDR1 SEHNR, CDR2 FQNEAQ (reference sequence). This CDR3 is 14 amino acids long. Produced via immunoSEQ multiplex PCR; TCRdb's table is partial and in-frame only. This table has 75,000 to 95,000 clones, 89% appearing once. This sequence originates from a female donor in good health, enrolled as a control in a pregnancy study. Source: peripheral blood, taken in the first trimester of pregnancy. This sequence joins TRBV7-9 and TRBJ1-1; no reliable D call. The CDR3 here is CASSPPFADTEAFF. The CDR3 bases are TGTGCCAGCAGTCCCCCCTTCGCGGACACTGAAGCTTTCTTT.